A single sample is the source of the 20 T cell receptor beta chains below, sequenced in a study of shared clonotypes between healthy human individuals. Libraries were prepared by immunoSEQ multiplex PCR; TCRdb keeps only in-frame clonotypes and omits some of them. The sample gives around 690,000 clones, 90% of which show up once; 34% is in the top ten. Sequencing used memory CD8+ T cells from PBMCs. Subset specified: CD45RO+ cells pooled with CCR7-negative TemRA cells. All receptors come from a man between 18 and 29 years old in good health. Some clones in this sample may be carry-over from other donors' samples.

The V gene is TRBV5-6, the J gene TRBJ1-2; D may be TRBD1 (5 bases). CDR1 and CDR2 (germline): SGHDT, YYEEEE. The CDR3 spans 12 residues. Trimming took 4 bases from V and 6 from J, leaving 10 bases between them. The CDR3 nucleotides read TGTGCCAGCAGCGCCAGGGACCATGGCTACACCTTC. Its translation is CASSARDHGYTF.

This rearrangement joins TRBV30 to TRBJ1-5; 12 bases agree with TRBD1. Germline-derived CDR1 and CDR2 are GTSNPN and SVGIG (reference sequence). The CDR3 loop spans 15 amino acids. V gave up 2 bases and J gave up 6 bases; unmatched junction bases: 5. The CDR3 sequence is CAWSSRDRGLQPQHF. Here the CDR3 DNA reads TGTGCCTGGAGTTCCCGGGACAGGGGGCTTCAGCCCCAGCATTTT.

The V call is TRBV13, the J call TRBJ2-1, with 10 bases identical to TRBD1. V trimming: 5 bases; J trimming: 2 bases; junction bases outside the gene matches: 12. In germline, CDR1 is PRHDT, CDR2 FYEKMQ (reference sequence). This CDR3 is built from 18 residues. CDR3 in amino acids: CASSLRDRGRLAYNEQFF. The CDR3 nucleotides are TGTGCCAGCAGCCTCCGGGACAGGGGTAGGTTAGCCTACAATGAGCAGTTCTTC.

The gene calls are TRBV27 and TRBJ2-1; 12 bases agree with TRBD1. CDR3 size: 16 residues. Germline trimming cut 7 bases from V and 8 bases from J; bases unmatched to any gene: 12. CDR1 and CDR2 from the germline V gene are MNHEY and SMNVEV (reference sequence). CDR3 protein: CASTGGMGQGADEQFF. In nucleotides, the CDR3 is TGTGCCAGCACCGGTGGTATGGGACAGGGGGCTGATGAGCAGTTCTTC.

This clone has just one count. V usage is TRBV7-9 and J usage is TRBJ2-3, with D possibly TRBD2 on 6 matching bases. Germline lookup yields CDR1 SEHNR and CDR2 FQNEAQ (reference sequence). Between the trimmed V and J ends, which lost 8 bases and 1 base, there was a span of 16 bases. The CDR3 has 15 residues. The CDR3 reads CASRLASPGTDTQYF. DNA of the CDR3: TGTGCCAGCCGGCTAGCGAGCCCCGGCACAGATACGCAGTATTTT.

V and J are TRBV9 and TRBJ2-7; 7 bases are a match to TRBD1. J lost 0 bases, V lost 0 bases, and 3 bases had no gene match. Germline values: CDR1 SGDLS, CDR2 YYNGEE. The CDR3 contains 15 residues. The CDR3 sequence: CASSVEGTASYEQYF. The CDR3 DNA is TGTGCCAGCAGCGTAGAGGGGACAGCCTCCTACGAGCAGTACTTC. Drawing the rest from reference TRBV9 and TRBJ2-7, the complete variable domain is DSGVTQTPKHLITATGQRVTLRCSPRSGDLSVYWYQQSLDQGLQFLIQYYNGEERAKGNILERFSAQQFPDLHSELNLSSLELGDSALYFCASSVEGTASYEQYFGPGTRLTVT.

The chain couples TRBV2 to TRBJ1-1; D may be TRBD1 (5 bases). With 7 bases removed from V and 0 bases from J, the gap between germline ends came to 12 bases. CDR3 length: 14 residues. The V gene's germline CDR1 is SNHLY and CDR2 FYNNEI. CDR3 residues: CASKADSMNTEAFF. The CDR3 DNA is TGTGCCAGCAAAGCCGACAGCATGAACACTGAAGCTTTCTTT.

V and J are TRBV28 and TRBJ2-7; TRBD1 aligns across 8 bases. This CDR3 has 14 residues. Germline V gene data show CDR1 as MDHEN and CDR2 as SYDVKM. Trimming took 5 bases from V and 3 from J; bases not matched to a gene: 6. The CDR3 sequence: CASSLTGVYYEQYF. CDR3 nucleotide sequence: TGTGCCAGCAGTCTGACAGGGGTGTACTACGAGCAGTACTTC.

V usage is TRBV2 and J usage is TRBJ2-1, with D unresolved. V was shortened by 4 bases and J by 0 bases, with 10 bases between the two germline ends. The CDR3 sequence is 15 residues long. Looked up from germline, CDR1 is SNHLY and CDR2 is FYNNEI. DNA of the CDR3: TGTGCCAGCAGTGCGAGCTACTACTCCTACAATGAGCAGTTCTTC. As protein: CASSASYYSYNEQFF.

This clone appeared once. The chain combines TRBV11-2 with TRBJ1-4; possible D gene TRBD1, 6 bases. The length of the CDR3 is 15 residues. Germline CDR1 and CDR2: SGHAT and FQNNGV. Trimming left V 5 bases short and J 5 bases short, with 15 bases between. This CDR3 reads CASSRRQAPNEKLFF. The CDR3 DNA reads as TGTGCCAGCAGCCGGAGACAGGCCCCAAATGAAAAACTGTTTTTT.

The chain recombines TRBV7-3 with TRBJ2-3; 10 bases agree with TRBD2. Germline V CDR1 and CDR2: SGHTA, FQGTGA. V trimming: 4 bases; J trimming: 2 bases; junction bases outside the gene matches: 6. The CDR3 length is 16 residues. Here the CDR3 reads CASSSTAGGVTDTQYF. CDR3 coding DNA: TGTGCCAGCAGCTCCACAGCGGGAGGGGTCACAGATACGCAGTATTTT.

This clone occurred once. The V call is TRBV12-5, the J call TRBJ2-7; unclear D gene. The V and J ends lost 2 bases and 0 bases respectively, with 11 bases between them. The CDR3 is 15 residues long. CDR1 LGHNT and CDR2 FRNRAP come from the germline V gene. CDR3 sequence reads: CASGLFIGSSYEQYF. CDR3 in DNA: TGTGCTAGTGGTTTGTTCATCGGCAGCTCCTACGAGCAGTACTTC.

The chain is built from TRBV9 and TRBJ2-7, with 9 positions matching TRBD1. Germline V gives CDR1 SGDLS, CDR2 YYNGEE. This CDR3 has 14 residues. V lost 0 bases and J lost 12; bases outside the gene matches: 10. This CDR3 reads CASSVEPQGASPYF. The CDR3 DNA follows: TGTGCCAGCAGCGTAGAGCCACAGGGGGCGAGTCCGTACTTC.

This chain joins TRBV28 and TRBJ2-3; 7 bases agree with TRBD1. The ends lost 4 bases at V and 2 bases at J; junction bases unmatched: 12. This CDR3 is built from 17 residues. Germline CDR1 reads MDHEN; CDR2 reads SYDVKM. CDR3 protein: CASSSLGTDRFTDTQYF. DNA of the CDR3: TGTGCCAGCAGTTCCTTAGGGACAGACCGTTTCACAGATACGCAGTATTTT. Together with reference TRBV28 and TRBJ2-3, the CDR3 gives the full variable domain: DVKVTQSSRYLVKRTGEKVFLECVQDMDHENMFWYRQDPGLGLRLIYFSYDVKMKEKGDIPEGYSVSREKKERFSLILESASTNQTSMYLCASSSLGTDRFTDTQYFGPGTRLTVL.

This clone has just one count. The rearrangement uses TRBV27 and TRBJ2-4; D possibly corresponds to TRBD1 (5 bases). Per the germline V gene, CDR1 is MNHEY and CDR2 is SMNVEV (reference sequence). V lost 4 bases and J 2 bases, leaving 9 bases between the germline ends. The CDR3 length is 14 residues. The CDR3 spells CASSSGLSKNIQYF. CDR3 sequence (DNA): TGTGCCAGCAGTTCAGGGTTGTCCAAAAACATTCAGTACTTC.

The V gene is TRBV28, the J gene TRBJ2-2; D is unresolved. Germline CDR1 is MDHEN and CDR2 is SYDVKM. The CDR3 loop spans 12 amino acids. Trimming shortened V by 5 bases and J by 6 bases, and 7 bases separated the two germline ends. The chain's CDR3 is CASSGIPGELFF. DNA of the CDR3: TGTGCCAGCAGTGGCATCCCCGGGGAGCTGTTTTTT.

The CDR3 sequence is CASRGQGRDIQYF. The CDR3 nucleotides are TGTGCCAGCAGAGGACAGGGGAGGGACATTCAGTACTTC. The V gene is TRBV5-8, the J gene TRBJ2-4; the match to TRBD1 covers 9 bases. The V segment lost 5 bases and the J segment 8 bases; nucleotides outside the gene matches: 5. The CDR3 totals 13 residues. CDR1 and CDR2 (germline): SGHTS, YDEGEE.

This clone was seen more than once but under ten times. This chain uses TRBV27 with TRBJ1-1, with TRBD1 as a possible D gene (5 bases). The CDR3 covers 11 residues. V was trimmed by 3 bases and J by 7 bases, leaving 6 bases between them. The germline V gene encodes CDR1 MNHEY and CDR2 SMNVEV (reference sequence). As DNA, the CDR3 is TGTGCCAGCAGTTTTGGGGGTGAAGCTTTCTTT. Translated, it gives CASSFGGEAFF.

The J gene is TRBJ1-2, the V gene TRBV4-1; TRBD1 matches at 9 bases. From germline, CDR1 is MGHRA and CDR2 YSYEKL. This CDR3 has 15 residues. The J segment lost 1 base and the V segment lost 5 bases, leaving 5 bases of the junction unmatched. The CDR3 region has the DNA TGCGCCAGCAGCACTACAGGGGGCGGTAACTATGGCTACACCTTC. It is translated as CASSTTGGGNYGYTF.

V is TRBV27 and J is TRBJ1-5; 9 nucleotides agree with TRBD1. Trimming at V came to 5 bases and at J to 3 bases, leaving 5 bases not matched to a gene. The CDR3 extends over 15 amino acids. The germline gives CDR1 MNHEY, CDR2 SMNVEV (reference sequence). In nucleotides, the CDR3 is TGTGCCAGCAGTATCGGGACAGGGAACAATCAGCCCCAGCATTTT. This encodes CASSIGTGNNQPQHF.